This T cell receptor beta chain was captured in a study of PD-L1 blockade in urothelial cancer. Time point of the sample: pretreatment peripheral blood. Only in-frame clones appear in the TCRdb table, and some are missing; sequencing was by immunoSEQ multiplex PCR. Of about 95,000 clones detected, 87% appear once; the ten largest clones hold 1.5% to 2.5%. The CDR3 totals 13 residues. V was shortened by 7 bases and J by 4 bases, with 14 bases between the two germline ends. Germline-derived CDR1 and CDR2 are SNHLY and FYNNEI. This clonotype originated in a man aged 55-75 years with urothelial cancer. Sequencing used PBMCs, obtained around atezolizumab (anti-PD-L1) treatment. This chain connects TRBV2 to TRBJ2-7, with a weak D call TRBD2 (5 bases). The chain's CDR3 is CASTLRVGYEQYF. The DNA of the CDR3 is TGTGCCAGCACGCTGAGGGTAGGGTACGAGCAGTACTTC.